One and the same sample provided the 28 T cell receptor beta chains below, sequenced in a study of breast tumors, draining lymph nodes, adjacent tissues (dated by TCRdb to 2016 to 2017). Preparation of the library involved multiplex PCR. Sequenced on an Illumina HiSeq 2000. The raw public reads went through TCRdb reprocessing: fastp at Q25, MiXCR clone calling, in-frame beta chains kept. Each entry merges the rows of one CDR3 protein and shows their most common DNA and genes. Present in this sample are around 290,000 distinct CDR3 sequences, roughly 31% of which were seen just once. More than 0.95% of the sample comes from the top ten. Lymph node samples came from the axillary draining lymph nodes of breast cancer patients. Material: axillary lymph node tissue. The receptor set was obtained from a female donor with breast cancer. Some clones in this sample may be carry-over from other donors' samples.

The table lists this clonotype with many counts. The V and J genes are TRBV29-1 and TRBJ2-5; TRBD2 matches 7 bases. Germline V lookup: CDR1 SQVTM, CDR2 ANQGSEA. V was pared by 7 bases and J by 1 base, with 3 bases of the junction left unmatched. This CDR3 comprises 12 residues. The CDR3: CSAQRGQETQYF. CDR3 DNA sequence: TGCAGCGCCCAGCGGGGCCAAGAGACCCAGTACTTC.

Note on this clonotype: The junction does not match germline at one end; this may be a read error. V is TRBV20-1 and J is TRBJ2-1, with D maybe TRBD1 (5 bases). CDR3 length: 10 residues. Germline V lookup: CDR1 DFQATT, CDR2 SNEGSKA (reference sequence). The CDR3 loop reads CGAKGNEQFF. As DNA, the CDR3 is TGCGGTGCTAAGGGGAATGAGCAGTTCTTC.

The chain recombines TRBV28 with TRBJ2-7; D is unresolved. The CDR3 is made up of 12 amino acids. V was shortened by 3 bases and J by 5 bases, with 8 bases between the two germline ends. Germline V gene data show CDR1 as MDHEN and CDR2 as SYDVKM. CDR3 coding DNA: TGTGCCAGCAGTTTGATCTTGGACGAGCAGTACTTC. Its protein is CASSLILDEQYF.

The rearrangement uses TRBV12-3 or TRBV12-4 and TRBJ2-2; 8 nucleotides align to TRBD1. With V trimmed by 1 base and J by 1 base, 2 bases remained unmatched. The CDR3 loop spans 16 amino acids. CDR3 protein: CASSLGQGWNTGELFF. CDR3 sequence (DNA): TGTGCCAGCAGTTTAGGACAGGGGTGGAACACCGGGGAGCTGTTTTTT.

Comments on this clonotype: It may be a read error: a sequence one base away is much more abundant. The J gene is TRBJ1-5, the V gene TRBV5-6; 7 bases agree with TRBD1. V shed 8 bases and J 2 bases; nucleotides not matched to a gene: 13. The germline V gene encodes CDR1 SGHDT and CDR2 YYEEEE. This CDR3 contains 16 residues. DNA of the CDR3: TGTGCCAGGAGCACCTGGACAGGCCAGGGCAATCAGCCCCAGCATTTT. This encodes CARSTWTGQGNQPQHF.

This clonotype was detected many times. The J gene is TRBJ1-4, the V gene TRBV6-5; 9 nucleotides align to TRBD1. Germline CDR1 and CDR2: MNHEY and SVGAGI. CDR3 size: 14 residues. After removal of 8 bases from V and 0 bases from J, the junction contained 1 base not matched to a gene. The chain's CDR3 is CASRTGATNEKLFF. In DNA form, the CDR3 reads TGTGCCAGCCGGACAGGGGCAACTAATGAAAAACTGTTTTTT.

Comment on this clonotype: One end of the junction fails to match germline, which may point to a read error. This sequence joins TRBV12-3 or TRBV12-4 and TRBJ2-5; TRBD2 might be the D (5 bases). The CDR3 length is 14 residues. CDR3 DNA sequence: TGTGCCAGTAGCTCTGAGCGGCGGCAAGAGACTCAGCACTTC. Protein product: CASSSERRQETQHF.

This chain joins TRBV2 and TRBJ2-7, with TRBD1 matching 9 bases. CDR3 length: 14 amino acids. Germline-derived CDR1 and CDR2 are SNHLY and FYNNEI. The trim removed 6 bases at V and 3 bases at J, leaving 6 bases unmatched. The CDR3 sequence is CASRGQGDSYEQYV. The DNA of the CDR3 is TGTGCCAGCAGGGGACAGGGAGATAGCTACGAGCAGTACGTC.

This clonotype was recorded a few times. This rearrangement joins TRBV6-2 or TRBV6-3 to TRBJ2-7; possible D gene TRBD2, 6 bases. The V end was cut by 0 bases, the J end by 6 bases, with 12 bases between. CDR3 length: 14 amino acids. Germline CDR1 and CDR2: MNHEY and SVGEGT. CDR3 sequence: CASSYSTRGLEQYF. The CDR3 nucleotides are TGTGCCAGCAGTTACTCGACTAGGGGCCTCGAGCAGTACTTC.

V usage is TRBV10-3 and J usage is TRBJ1-1; maybe TRBD1 (5 bases). V was shortened by 4 bases and J by 3 bases, with 9 bases between the two germline ends. The CDR3 is 13 residues long. Germline V gives CDR1 ENHRY, CDR2 SYGVKD. The CDR3 DNA reads TGTGCCATCAGTGGGGGCAGGGACACTGAAGCTTTCTTT. Encoded protein: CAISGGRDTEAFF.

This clonotype was observed a handful of times. This may stem from a read error, because a much larger clone lies one nucleotide away. The chain uses TRBV7-2 and TRBJ2-6; TRBD2 might be the D (6 bases). This CDR3 region has 15 residues. CDR1 and CDR2 from the germline V gene are SGHTA and FQGNSA. Here the CDR3 reads CASSVTSIGANVLPF. CDR3 nucleotides: TGTGCCAGCAGCGTTACTAGCATTGGGGCCAACGTCCTGCCTTTC.

This clonotype has a count of ten or more. V gene TRBV13 combines with J gene TRBJ2-5; TRBD1 matches 7 bases. Germline V gives CDR1 PRHDT, CDR2 FYEKMQ (reference sequence). The CDR3 consists of 14 residues. After removal of 5 bases from V and 4 bases from J, the junction contained 7 bases not matched to a gene. The CDR3 protein is CASSPRGKLETQYF. The CDR3 coding sequence is TGTGCCAGCAGCCCCAGGGGGAAGTTAGAGACCCAGTACTTC.

The chain uses TRBV7-8 and TRBJ1-3; possible D gene TRBD1, 5 bases. CDR3 length equals 15 residues. The V gene lost 1 base and the J gene lost 1 base, with 8 bases spanning the gap. From germline, CDR1 is SGHVS and CDR2 FQNEAQ. The CDR3 DNA is TGTGCCAGCAGCTTAGGGGGCAGGTCTGGAAACACCATATATTTT. It translates to CASSLGGRSGNTIYF. Looking up the rest from reference TRBV7-8 and TRBJ1-3 gives the full variable domain: GAGVSQSPRYKVAKRGQDVALRCDPISGHVSLFWYQQALGQGPEFLTYFQNEAQLDKSGLPSDRFFAERPEGSVSTLKIQRTQQEDSAVYLCASSLGGRSGNTIYFGEGSWLTVV.

This clonotype was found once. A much bigger clone sits one base away, suggesting this may be a read error. The V and J genes are TRBV7-3 and TRBJ2-5; D remains ambiguous. There are 16 residues in the CDR3. V was pared by 5 bases and J by 6 bases, with 22 bases between. Germline V gives CDR1 SGHTA, CDR2 FQGTGA. CDR3 in DNA: TGTGCCAGCAGCCTCCACAGCAGGTGCCGCAAGAAGACCCAGTACTTC. It translates to CASSLHSRCRKKTQYF.

This clonotype was found many times. The V and J genes are TRBV7-2 and TRBJ2-5; 7 bases align to TRBD1. Germline V gene data show CDR1 as SGHTA and CDR2 as FQGNSA. This CDR3 is 13 amino acids long. Trimming at V came to 5 bases and at J to 3 bases, leaving 3 bases not matched to a gene. The CDR3 DNA sequence: TGTGCCAGCAGCCGGACAGGCAAAGAGACCCAGTACTTC. This gives the protein CASSRTGKETQYF. The whole variable domain, remainder taken from reference TRBV7-2 and TRBJ2-5, is GAGVSQSPSNKVTEKGKDVELRCDPISGHTALYWYRQSLGQGLEFLIYFQGNSAPDKSGLPSDRFSAERTGGSVSTLTIQRTQQEDSAVYLCASSRTGKETQYFGPGTRLLVL.

Of note for this clonotype: It may be a read error: a sequence one base away is much more abundant. V usage is TRBV14 and J usage is TRBJ2-1; D is ambiguous. This CDR3 has 13 amino acids. The germline CDR1 and CDR2 sequences are SGHDN and FVKESK. With 0 bases removed from V and 10 bases from J, the gap between germline ends came to 10 bases. The CDR3 loop reads CASSQEAATEQFF. The CDR3 nucleotides are TGTGCCAGCAGCCAAGAGGCGGCGACAGAGCAGTTCTTC. Together with reference TRBV14 and TRBJ2-1, the CDR3 gives the full variable domain: EAGVTQFPSHSVIEKGQTVTLRCDPISGHDNLYWYRRVMGKEIKFLLHFVKESKQDESGMPNNRFLAERTGGTYSTLKVQPAELEDSGVYFCASSQEAATEQFFGPGTRLTVL.

This clonotype has ten or more counts. This chain joins TRBV20-1 and TRBJ2-5, with D uncertain. Trimming cost V 3 bases and J 1 base, with 9 bases left between them. The CDR3 spans 13 residues. The germline gives CDR1 DFQATT, CDR2 SNEGSKA (reference sequence). CDR3 sequence reads: CSASDVLQETQYF. CDR3 DNA sequence: TGCAGTGCTAGCGACGTGCTCCAAGAGACCCAGTACTTC.

Many counts were recorded for this clonotype. The chain couples TRBV6-4 to TRBJ2-1; 14 nucleotides align to TRBD2. CDR1 and CDR2 (germline): MRHNA, SNTAGT. The trim removed 5 bases at V and 9 bases at J, leaving 6 bases unmatched. The length of the CDR3 is 15 residues. CDR3 loop: CASSLGTSGRSEQFF. The CDR3 DNA sequence: TGTGCCAGCAGTCTGGGGACTAGCGGGAGAAGTGAGCAGTTCTTC.

This clonotype was seen at least ten times. This chain connects TRBV19 to TRBJ2-7, with D hard to call. This CDR3 is built from 12 residues. Germline CDR1 is LNHDA and CDR2 is SQIVND (reference sequence). Trimming took off 8 bases at V and 3 bases at J, with 11 bases between the two ends. This CDR3 is CASSRNNYEQYF. As DNA, the CDR3 is TGTGCCAGTTCCCGGAACAACTACGAGCAGTACTTC.

The genes are TRBV6-5 and TRBJ2-1; the match to TRBD1 covers 8 bases. Germline loops: CDR1 MNHEY, CDR2 SVGAGI. V dropped 6 bases and J dropped 4; count of bases not matched to a gene: 11. The CDR3 runs 16 residues. CDR3 nucleotides: TGTGCCAGCAGCATGACAGGGGTCAAGCTTTACAATGAGCAGTTCTTC. Amino acids: CASSMTGVKLYNEQFF.

This chain uses TRBV7-9 with TRBJ1-1; D remains unclear. The CDR3 covers 12 residues. In germline, CDR1 is SEHNR, CDR2 FQNEAQ (reference sequence). V was cut by 3 bases and J by 1 base, with 3 bases left in between. The CDR3 DNA follows: TGTGCCAGCAGCTTGAAGAACACTGAAGCTTTCTTT. Translated, it gives CASSLKNTEAFF.

The chain recombines TRBV28 with TRBJ2-1, with D hard to call. Trimming shortened V by 9 bases and J by 6 bases, and 18 bases separated the two germline ends. Germline-derived CDR1 and CDR2 are MDHEN and SYDVKM. The CDR3 loop spans 14 amino acids. The CDR3 DNA sequence: TGTGCCAGTAACCCTCCGTGGGTTGGCAATGAGCAGTTCTTC. This encodes CASNPPWVGNEQFF. The full variable domain, rest sourced from reference TRBV28 and TRBJ2-1, is DVKVTQSSRYLVKRTGEKVFLECVQDMDHENMFWYRQDPGLGLRLIYFSYDVKMKEKGDIPEGYSVSREKKERFSLILESASTNQTSMYLCASNPPWVGNEQFFGPGTRLTVL.

This clonotype occurred many times. The chain combines TRBV5-1 with TRBJ2-7; 8 nucleotides match TRBD2. Germline V gene lookup returns CDR1 SGHRS and CDR2 YFSETQ. Trimming cost V 5 bases and J 0 bases; bases outside gene matches: 4. The CDR3 runs 14 residues. For the CDR3, the DNA is TGCGCCAGCAGAACAGCGGGGGCCTCCTACGAGCAGTACTTC. Translating it yields CASRTAGASYEQYF. The variable domain in full, with the rest retrieved from reference TRBV5-1 and TRBJ2-7, is KAGVTQTPRYLIKTRGQQVTLSCSPISGHRSVSWYQQTPGQGLQFLFEYFSETQRNKGNFPGRFSGRQFSNSRSEMNVSTLELGDSALYLCASRTAGASYEQYFGPGTRLTVT.

This clonotype occurred many times. The chain joins TRBV20-1 to TRBJ1-5; D is possibly TRBD1 (5 bases). This CDR3 spans 13 amino acids. Per germline, CDR1 DFQATT and CDR2 SNEGSKA (reference sequence). V was pared by 6 bases and J by 0 bases, with 9 bases between. The CDR3 sequence: CSAQGGSNQPQHF. In DNA form, the CDR3 reads TGCAGTGCCCAGGGCGGTAGCAATCAGCCCCAGCATTTT.

This clonotype was observed many times. The gene calls are TRBV19 and TRBJ1-5, with 10 positions matching TRBD1. This CDR3 comprises 16 residues. Germline CDR1 LNHDA, CDR2 SQIVND (reference sequence). The V and J ends lost 4 bases and 1 base, in that order; junction bases with no gene match: 4. CDR3 region: CASSTTGGGSNQPQHF. The CDR3 DNA sequence: TGTGCCAGTAGTACGACAGGGGGCGGAAGCAATCAGCCCCAGCATTTT.

The sample holds many counts of this clonotype. The chain has TRBV7-2 and TRBJ2-5; unclear D gene. With 1 base removed from V and 3 bases from J, the gap between germline ends came to 6 bases. CDR1 is SGHTA, CDR2 FQGNSA, per germline. The CDR3 is 13 residues long. In DNA, the CDR3 is TGTGCCAGCAGCTTAGTGGTGGAAGAGACCCAGTACTTC. Translation: CASSLVVEETQYF.

This clonotype was seen many times. The CDR3 sequence: CASTTRGQGTYEQYF. CDR3 sequence (DNA): TGTGCCAGCACAACCCGCGGACAGGGGACCTACGAGCAGTACTTC. The rearrangement joins TRBV5-6 to TRBJ2-7, with 9 nucleotides matching TRBD1. CDR1 is SGHDT, CDR2 YYEEEE, per germline. V shed 6 bases and J 2 bases; nucleotides not matched to a gene: 9. The CDR3 has 15 amino acids.

This clonotype has ten or more counts. The CDR3 nucleotides are TGCAGCGCCCGGGAAAGCGGGAGTCTAACAGATACGCAGTATTTT. It codes for CSARESGSLTDTQYF. The rearrangement links TRBV29-1 to TRBJ2-3, with 8 bases matching TRBD2. Germline V lookup: CDR1 SQVTM, CDR2 ANQGSEA. The CDR3 extends over 15 amino acids. V lost 7 bases, J lost 3 bases, and 12 bases stayed unmatched.